Listed below are T cell receptor beta chains from one sample, sequenced in a study of T cell responses to AZD1222 COVID-19 vaccine. Clones were sequenced by immunoSEQ multiplex PCR, and TCRdb holds only the in-frame ones, with some missing. The sample includes around 99,000 clones, more than 85% of them seen just once. The specimen was peripheral blood, collected 28 days after the second AZD1222 dose. Source of these receptors: an adult who received the AZD1222 COVID-19 vaccine. The CDR3 runs from the conserved cysteine through the conserved F or W. Each record gives: D gene, J gene, clone size, V gene, CDR3 protein, CDR3 DNA. A D gene is named only where the DNA matches it firmly. Clone size is given for some rows only: seen once, a few or many times, or a class if the clone is expanded.

. TRBJ1-1 . TRBV28 CASTGGGGRITEAFF TGTGCCAGCACCGGAGGAGGGGGAAGGATCACTGAAGCTTTCTTT
. TRBJ2-1 . TRBV2 CASRSSRTADNEQFF TGTGCCAGCAGGAGTAGCAGGACCGCGGACAATGAGCAGTTCTTC
. TRBJ1-1 . TRBV4-1 CASSPGGGRNTEAFF TGCGCCAGCAGCCCTGGGGGGGGAAGGAACACTGAAGCTTTCTTT
TRBD1 TRBJ1-5 . TRBV28 CASSLGQGFRQPQHF TGTGCCAGCAGTCTCGGACAGGGGTTTAGGCAGCCCCAGCATTTT
TRBD2 TRBJ2-1 . TRBV7-8 CASSPGTSGYEQFF TGTGCCAGCAGCCCAGGGACTAGCGGATATGAGCAGTTCTTC
TRBD1 TRBJ2-2 once TRBV6-2/TRBV6-3 CASSLDRGQVGELFF TGTGCCAGCAGCCTGGACAGGGGGCAGGTCGGGGAGCTGTTTTTT
. TRBJ2-2 . TRBV6-1 CASSEGTYTGELFF TGTGCCAGCAGTGAGGGCACCTACACCGGGGAGCTGTTTTTT
. TRBJ1-5 . TRBV5-4 CATGGGGQPQHF TGTGCCACCGGGGGGGGCGGTCAGCCCCAGCATTTT
. TRBJ2-1 . TRBV5-6 CASSPMEVGPGRHEQFF TGTGCCAGCAGCCCAATGGAAGTGGGTCCTGGTCGTCATGAGCAGTTCTTC
. TRBJ2-5 . TRBV7-8 CASSLELSGERGTQYF TGTGCCAGCAGCTTAGAATTGTCGGGAGAAAGGGGGACCCAGTACTTC
. TRBJ2-1 . TRBV11-2 CASSLGGGEQFF TGTGCCAGCAGCTTAGGTGGGGGTGAGCAGTTCTTC
TRBD1 TRBJ2-3 . TRBV6-1 CASSAGGTGSTDTQYF TGTGCCAGCAGTGCGGGTGGGACAGGGAGCACAGATACGCAGTATTTT
TRBD1 TRBJ1-5 . TRBV5-1 CASSLGTGAQPQHF TGCGCCAGCAGCTTGGGGACAGGGGCTCAGCCCCAGCATTTT
. TRBJ1-6 . TRBV12-2 CASRSKTGGKVSSPLHF TGTGCAAGTCGCTCAAAGACAGGGGGGAAGGTAAGTTCACCCCTCCACTTT
. TRBJ2-5 . TRBV20-1 CSARGEETQYF TGCAGTGCTAGGGGGGAAGAGACCCAGTACTTC
TRBD2 TRBJ2-1 . TRBV5-4 CASSAWTSGRRLRAREQFF TGTGCCAGCAGCGCATGGACTAGCGGGAGGAGATTAAGGGCTCGTGAGCAGTTCTTC
. TRBJ2-7 . TRBV5-6 CASSLVNMGDYEQYF TGTGCCAGCAGCTTGGTTAATATGGGGGACTACGAGCAGTACTTC
. TRBJ2-1 . TRBV4-2 CASSRDSSYNEQFF TGTGCCAGCAGCCGCGACAGCTCCTACAATGAGCAGTTCTTC
. TRBJ2-7 . TRBV6-2/TRBV6-3 CASSSFLHETYEQYF TGTGCCAGCAGTTCCTTCCTACATGAAACCTACGAGCAGTACTTC
. TRBJ1-1 . TRBV19 CASSIRRAPTEAFF TGTGCCAGTAGTATACGACGGGCTCCGACTGAAGCTTTCTTT
. TRBJ1-2 . TRBV6-1 CASSEAGSYGYTF TGTGCCAGCAGTGAAGCGGGCTCCTATGGCTACACCTTC
TRBD1 TRBJ2-7 . TRBV6-5 CASSLQGGADEQYF TGTGCCAGCAGTCTACAGGGGGGCGCCGACGAGCAGTACTTC
TRBD1 TRBJ2-7 . TRBV5-4 CASSSPGQGGEQYF TGTGCCAGCAGCTCCCCGGGACAGGGTGGCGAGCAGTACTTC
. TRBJ2-7 . TRBV28 CASSSPGSGNSYEQYF TGTGCCAGCAGTTCCCCCGGGAGCGGAAACTCCTACGAGCAGTACTTC
. TRBJ1-5 . TRBV11-2 CASSFNTHSNQPQHF TGTGCCAGCAGCTTCAACACACATAGCAATCAGCCCCAGCATTTT
. TRBJ1-2 . TRBV29-1 CSVEDGYTF TGCAGCGTTGAAGATGGCTACACCTTC
. TRBJ2-1 . TRBV7-2 CASSFPGSRNEQFF TGTGCCAGCAGCTTCCCCGGGAGTCGCAATGAGCAGTTCTTC
. TRBJ1-5 . TRBV5-5 CASSLSPGRNQPQHF TGTGCCAGCAGCTTATCTCCAGGTCGGAATCAGCCCCAGCATTTT
. TRBJ2-7 . TRBV19 CASSINGYEQYF TGTGCCAGTAGTATTAACGGCTACGAGCAGTACTTC
. TRBJ1-2 . TRBV5-6 CASSLGALGYTF TGTGCCAGCAGCTTGGGCGCGTTGGGCTACACCTTC
. TRBJ1-5 large TRBV19 CASSTRQKRQPQHF TGTGCCAGTAGTACGCGACAGAAGAGGCAGCCCCAGCATTTT
TRBD2 TRBJ2-1 . TRBV4-2 CASSQEGTSGRNEQFF TGTGCCAGCAGCCAAGAGGGAACTAGCGGAAGGAATGAGCAGTTCTTC
TRBD2 TRBJ2-1 . TRBV11-2 CASSLKLAGTNEQFF TGTGCCAGCAGCTTAAAACTAGCGGGAACCAATGAGCAGTTCTTC
. TRBJ2-2 . TRBV19 CASGWTENTGELFF TGTGCCAGTGGATGGACGGAAAACACCGGGGAGCTGTTTTTT
. TRBJ2-7 once TRBV6-5 CASGVTLDSYEQYF TGTGCCAGCGGGGTGACTCTCGATTCCTACGAGCAGTACTTC
TRBD2 TRBJ2-1 once TRBV14 CASSQGLAGRFEQFF TGTGCCAGCAGCCAAGGACTAGCGGGACGGTTTGAGCAGTTCTTC
. TRBJ1-5 . TRBV6-5 CASSYSAGLQPQHF TGTGCCAGCAGTTACTCGGCGGGCCTACAGCCCCAGCATTTT
. TRBJ1-1 . TRBV5-1 CASSLRGAGTEAFF TGCGCCAGCAGCTTGAGAGGCGCCGGCACTGAAGCTTTCTTT
. TRBJ2-1 . TRBV5-4 CASSLVVGIEQFF TGTGCCAGCAGCTTGGTTGTAGGAATTGAGCAGTTCTTC
TRBD1 TRBJ1-4 . TRBV9 CASSVEDRGGEKLFF TGTGCCAGCAGCGTAGAGGACAGGGGTGGTGAAAAACTGTTTTTT
. TRBJ1-2 . TRBV18 CASSPQDQGVGYTF TGTGCCAGCTCACCACAGGATCAGGGAGTGGGCTACACCTTC
. TRBJ1-1 . TRBV28 CASSSPLGTEAFF TGTGCCAGCAGTTCGCCCCTGGGCACTGAAGCTTTCTTT